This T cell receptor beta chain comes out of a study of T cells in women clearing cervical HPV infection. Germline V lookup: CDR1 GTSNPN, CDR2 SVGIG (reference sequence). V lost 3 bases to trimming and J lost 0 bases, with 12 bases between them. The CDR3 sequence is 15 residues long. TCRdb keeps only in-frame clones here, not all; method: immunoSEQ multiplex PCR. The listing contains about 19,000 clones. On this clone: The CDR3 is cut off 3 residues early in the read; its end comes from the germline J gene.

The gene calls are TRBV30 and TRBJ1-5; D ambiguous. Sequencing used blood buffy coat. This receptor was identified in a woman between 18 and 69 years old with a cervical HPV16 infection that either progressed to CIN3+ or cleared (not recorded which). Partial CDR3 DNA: TGTGCCTGGAGAGTGAAAAGCAATAGCAATCAGCCC. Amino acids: CAWRVKSNSNQP. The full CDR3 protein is CAWRVKSNSNQPQHF.